This is a list of T cell receptor beta chains from one sample in a study of blood T cell repertoires in COVID-19. The protocol was immunoSEQ multiplex PCR, while the TCRdb copy is restricted to in-frame clones and leaves out a portion. The table includes about 160,000 clones, under 90% detected once. The material sequenced was peripheral blood. All receptors derive from a woman of 80 years or more with active or convalescent COVID-19. Both conserved end residues are part of each CDR3. Fields, in order: V gene, clone size, J gene, D gene, CDR3 protein, CDR3 DNA. The D gene is left open where the match is weak. Part of the rows lack a size; the others show once, few, many or a class for expanded clones.

V: TRBV5-1; size: NA; J: TRBJ2-1; D: NA; CDR3: CASSWAGTYNEQFF; DNA: TGCGCCAGCAGCTGGGCGGGAACATACAATGAGCAGTTCTTC
V: TRBV12-5; size: NA; J: TRBJ1-2; D: NA; CDR3: CASGLSPAGPDGYTF; DNA: TGTGCTAGTGGTTTGTCCCCGGCAGGCCCTGATGGCTACACCTTC
V: TRBV30; size: NA; J: TRBJ1-6; D: NA; CDR3: CAWSVPLTGYNSPLHF; DNA: TGTGCCTGGAGTGTCCCCCTAACAGGGTATAATTCACCCCTCCACTTT
V: TRBV3-1/TRBV3-2; size: NA; J: TRBJ2-7; D: TRBD2; CDR3: CASSTTSGSYEQYF; DNA: TGTGCCAGCAGCACGACTAGCGGGAGCTACGAGCAGTACTTC
V: TRBV10-3; size: NA; J: TRBJ2-7; D: TRBD1; CDR3: CAIRGDSLYEQYF; DNA: TGTGCCATCAGAGGGGACAGCTTATACGAGCAGTACTTC
V: TRBV9; size: NA; J: TRBJ1-6; D: TRBD1; CDR3: CASSFGAPQGDSPLHF; DNA: TGTGCCAGCAGCTTCGGGGCACCACAGGGGGATTCACCCCTCCACTTT
V: TRBV10-3; size: NA; J: TRBJ1-1; D: NA; CDR3: CAISELGHNTEAFF; DNA: TGTGCCATCAGTGAGCTAGGACATAACACTGAAGCTTTCTTT
V: TRBV7-3; size: NA; J: TRBJ2-5; D: NA; CDR3: CASSLSTGRYQETQYF; DNA: TGTGCCAGCAGTTTATCGACAGGGAGGTACCAAGAGACCCAGTACTTC
V: TRBV5-3; size: NA; J: TRBJ1-1; D: NA; CDR3: CARTEDSGCEAFF; DNA: TGTGCCAGAACAGAGGATTCGGGGTGTGAAGCTTTCTTT
V: TRBV2; size: few; J: TRBJ2-1; D: NA; CDR3: CASSYYRNEQFF; DNA: TGTGCCAGCAGTTACTACAGGAATGAGCAGTTCTTC
V: TRBV6-5; size: NA; J: TRBJ1-2; D: TRBD1; CDR3: CASRQGNYGYTF; DNA: TGTGCCAGCCGACAGGGTAACTATGGCTACACCTTC
V: TRBV28; size: NA; J: TRBJ1-2; D: TRBD1; CDR3: CASSLSGQGAKGYTF; DNA: TGTGCCAGCAGTTTATCGGGCCAGGGGGCGAAGGGCTACACCTTC
V: TRBV6-5; size: NA; J: TRBJ1-5; D: NA; CDR3: CASRTGNQPQHF; DNA: TGTGCCAGCAGGACTGGGAATCAGCCCCAGCATTTT
V: TRBV29-1; size: few; J: TRBJ2-3; D: NA; CDR3: CSVGEGGTDTQYF; DNA: TGCAGCGTTGGAGAAGGGGGCACAGATACGCAGTATTTT
V: TRBV30; size: NA; J: TRBJ2-1; D: TRBD2; CDR3: CAWATSVLGNEQFF; DNA: TGTGCCTGGGCTACTAGCGTCCTGGGCAATGAGCAGTTCTTC
V: TRBV6-1; size: NA; J: TRBJ1-4; D: NA; CDR3: CASSEIESAVANEKLFF; DNA: TGTGCCAGCAGTGAAATAGAGTCCGCCGTGGCTAATGAAAAACTGTTTTTT
V: TRBV7-9; size: NA; J: TRBJ1-1; D: NA; CDR3: CASSPRFRGIKENTEAFF; DNA: TGTGCCAGCAGCCCGAGGTTTCGGGGAATAAAAGAGAACACTGAAGCTTTCTTT
V: TRBV9; size: NA; J: TRBJ2-1; D: TRBD2; CDR3: CASSHASGKYNEQFF; DNA: TGTGCCAGCAGCCATGCTAGCGGGAAGTACAATGAGCAGTTCTTC
V: TRBV28; size: few; J: TRBJ2-1; D: TRBD2; CDR3: CASSFVSGRAYNEQFF; DNA: TGTGCCAGCAGTTTTGTCAGCGGGAGGGCCTACAATGAGCAGTTCTTC
V: TRBV18; size: NA; J: TRBJ2-1; D: NA; CDR3: CASSPLSGNLGQFF; DNA: TGTGCCAGCTCACCCCTATCGGGAAATCTCGGGCAGTTCTTC
V: TRBV10-3; size: NA; J: TRBJ2-3; D: NA; CDR3: CATGDTGTDTQYF; DNA: TGTGCCACCGGGGACACTGGCACAGATACGCAGTATTTT
V: TRBV4-1; size: few; J: TRBJ1-1; D: TRBD1; CDR3: CASSSLGQGNRNTEAFF; DNA: TGCGCCAGCAGCTCCCTGGGACAGGGAAATCGGAACACTGAAGCTTTCTTT
V: TRBV12-3/TRBV12-4; size: NA; J: TRBJ1-1; D: TRBD1; CDR3: CASRLLGGALAFF; DNA: TGTGCCAGCAGACTCTTAGGGGGCGCATTGGCTTTCTTT
V: TRBV2; size: NA; J: TRBJ2-3; D: TRBD2; CDR3: CASSGTRRDTQYF; DNA: TGTGCCAGCAGCGGGACTAGACGAGATACGCAGTATTTT
V: TRBV7-2; size: NA; J: TRBJ2-1; D: TRBD2; CDR3: CACGLAGVNEQFF; DNA: TGTGCCTGCGGACTAGCGGGAGTCAATGAGCAGTTCTTC
V: TRBV6-5; size: once; J: TRBJ2-5; D: TRBD1; CDR3: CASTPRGRSETQYF; DNA: TGTGCCAGCACCCCTAGGGGGCGTTCGGAGACCCAGTACTTC
V: TRBV10-1; size: NA; J: TRBJ2-1; D: TRBD1; CDR3: CASSRTTIGTDIYNEQFF; DNA: TGCGCCAGCAGCCGCACAACAATCGGGACAGATATTTACAATGAGCAGTTCTTC
V: TRBV5-1; size: few; J: TRBJ2-2; D: NA; CDR3: CASSLGQMYTGELFF; DNA: TGCGCCAGCAGCTTGGGGCAGATGTACACCGGGGAGCTGTTTTTT
V: TRBV11-2; size: NA; J: TRBJ2-5; D: NA; CDR3: CASSLGQGTGKTQYF; DNA: TGTGCCAGCAGCTTAGGGCAGGGGACCGGAAAGACCCAGTACTTC
V: TRBV7-6; size: NA; J: TRBJ1-1; D: NA; CDR3: CASSLEEGFAAFF; DNA: TGTGCCAGCAGCTTGGAAGAGGGATTTGCTGCTTTCTTT
V: TRBV10-2; size: few; J: TRBJ1-2; D: NA; CDR3: CASSAPGPPYGYTF; DNA: TGCGCCAGCAGTGCCCCAGGCCCACCCTATGGCTACACCTTC
V: TRBV5-1; size: NA; J: TRBJ1-2; D: NA; CDR3: CASSVDRTYGYTF; DNA: TGCGCCAGCAGCGTAGACAGGACCTATGGCTACACCTTC
V: TRBV2; size: NA; J: TRBJ1-2; D: NA; CDR3: CASSRPGEGSANYGYTF; DNA: TGTGCCAGCAGCCGCCCGGGGGAGGGTTCGGCTAACTATGGCTACACCTTC
V: TRBV14; size: NA; J: TRBJ2-7; D: TRBD2; CDR3: CASSPGLAGVEKQYF; DNA: TGTGCCAGCAGCCCCGGACTAGCGGGAGTAGAAAAGCAGTACTTC
V: TRBV15; size: once; J: TRBJ1-2; D: NA; CDR3: CATSPGTRGYGYTF; DNA: TGTGCCACCAGCCCCGGGACCAGGGGTTATGGCTACACCTTC
V: TRBV5-4; size: NA; J: TRBJ1-1; D: NA; CDR3: CASSIGITSLVTEAFF; DNA: TGTGCCAGCAGCATCGGGATTACGTCCCTGGTCACTGAAGCTTTCTTT
V: TRBV9; size: NA; J: TRBJ2-1; D: TRBD2; CDR3: CASSVASGRPGSEQFF; DNA: TGTGCCAGCAGCGTAGCTAGCGGGAGGCCCGGAAGTGAGCAGTTCTTC